This TCR beta chain was sequenced during a study of blood T cell repertoires in COVID-19. The trim removed 2 bases at V and 5 bases at J, leaving 4 bases unmatched. This CDR3 spans 14 amino acids. Germline CDR1 SGHTA, CDR2 FQGNSA. As handled by the study authors: Reference gene primer amplification gave nucleated cell count estimates. Libraries were prepared by immunoSEQ multiplex PCR; TCRdb keeps only in-frame clonotypes and omits some of them. From that table come the V and J calls and clone size; the DNA was used to work out D and trimming. The sample has 70,000 or so clones, approximately 86% seen once; the top ten hold 10% to 15%.

Input material: peripheral blood. The rearrangement links TRBV7-2 to TRBJ2-5, with TRBD2 matching over 8 bases. The receptor was isolated from a woman aged 55-70 years with acute or convalescent COVID-19. The CDR3 is CASSLIAGSETQYF. As DNA, the CDR3 is TGTGCCAGCAGCTTAATAGCGGGGAGCGAGACCCAGTACTTC.